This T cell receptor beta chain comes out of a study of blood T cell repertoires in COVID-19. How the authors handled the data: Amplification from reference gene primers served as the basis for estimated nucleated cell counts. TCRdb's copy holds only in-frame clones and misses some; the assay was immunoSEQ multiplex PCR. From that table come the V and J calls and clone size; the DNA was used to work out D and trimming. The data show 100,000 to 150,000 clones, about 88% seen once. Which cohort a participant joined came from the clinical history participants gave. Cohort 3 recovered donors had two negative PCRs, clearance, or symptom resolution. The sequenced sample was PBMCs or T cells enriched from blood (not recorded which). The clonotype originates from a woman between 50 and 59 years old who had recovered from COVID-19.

Here the CDR3 DNA reads TGTGCCATCAGTGATCCGGGACAGAACTATGGCTACACCTTC. Translated: CAISDPGQNYGYTF. The chain is built from TRBV10-3 and TRBJ1-2; 7 bases are shared with TRBD1. The CDR3 loop spans 14 amino acids. In germline, CDR1 is ENHRY, CDR2 SYGVKD. V lost 3 bases to trimming and J lost 2 bases; unmatched junction nucleotides: 3.